The rows below give T cell receptor beta chains drawn from one sample of a study of long-term antiretroviral therapy in people with HIV. Data came from immunoSEQ multiplex PCR; TCRdb stores just in-frame clones and leaves some out. The sample includes tens of thousands of clones, more than 70% of them seen just once. The material sequenced was unsorted PBMCs, taken around 2.4 years after starting antiretroviral therapy. All receptors derive from a man aged 35-49 years with HIV. CDR3s include the opening cysteine and the closing phenylalanine or tryptophan. The order of the fields is clone size, V gene, J gene, CDR3 length, D gene, CDR3 DNA, CDR3 protein. A D gene is named only where the DNA matches it firmly. The size entry is marked missing in some rows and otherwise reads once, few, many or a size class.

>-|TRBV29-1|TRBJ1-2|12|-
TGCAGCGTCTCTACCGGGGGCTATGGCTACACCTTC
CSVSTGGYGYTF
>-|TRBV11-2|TRBJ1-1|13|-
TGTGCCAGCAGCTGGACAGAGAACACTGAAGCTTTCTTT
CASSWTENTEAFF
>once|TRBV6-5|TRBJ2-1|15|-
TGTGCCAGCAGTTACTCGACCGCAGCGATAAATGAGCAGTTCTTC
CASSYSTAAINEQFF
>-|TRBV7-6|TRBJ2-7|14|TRBD2
TGTGCCAGCAGCTTAGGGGGGGGAGGGGACGAGCAGTACTTC
CASSLGGGGDEQYF
>-|TRBV18|TRBJ2-3|16|TRBD2
TGTGCCAGCTCACCCTTCCCGGGAGGGCCCTCAGATACGCAGTATTTT
CASSPFPGGPSDTQYF
>-|TRBV19|TRBJ1-2|13|-
TGTGCCAGTAGTCCGGGGACACAGTATGGCTACACCTTC
CASSPGTQYGYTF
>few|TRBV5-4|TRBJ1-2|15|TRBD1
TGTGCCAGCAGCTCCCTCTCACAGGGGGTAAGTGGCTACACCTTC
CASSSLSQGVSGYTF
>-|TRBV28|TRBJ1-2|13|-
TGTGCCAGCACGGAAGGACGGGACTATGGCTACACCTTC
CASTEGRDYGYTF
>-|TRBV9|TRBJ2-2|13|-
TGTGCCAGCAGCGTAGCAGGAACCGGGGAGCTGTTTTTT
CASSVAGTGELFF
>-|TRBV7-9|TRBJ2-7|14|TRBD1
TGTGCCAGCAGCCCACAGGGGGCAAATTACGAGCAGTACTTC
CASSPQGANYEQYF
>-|TRBV6-1|TRBJ2-7|13|-
TGTGCCAGCAGTGGGGTCAGGTCCTACGAGCAGTACTTC
CASSGVRSYEQYF
>-|TRBV9|TRBJ2-4|15|-
TGTGCCAGCAGCGCCGATTTTGGGGTCGGAAACATTCAGTACTTC
CASSADFGVGNIQYF
>-|TRBV7-8|TRBJ1-1|12|-
TGTGCCAGCAGGCGGGGGGGCCTTGAAGCTTTCTTT
CASRRGGLEAFF
>-|TRBV5-6|TRBJ2-3|15|-
TGTGCCAGCAGCGTCGTGGGGACCCTAGTAGATACGCAGTATTTT
CASSVVGTLVDTQYF
>once|TRBV6-5|TRBJ2-2|13|-
TGTGCCAGCAGATTAGATGTCACCGGGGAGCTGTTTTTT
CASRLDVTGELFF
>-|TRBV7-2|TRBJ2-5|13|TRBD1
TGTGCCAGCAGCTTTGGGACAGAAGAGACCCAGTACTTC
CASSFGTEETQYF
>-|TRBV30|TRBJ2-1|13|TRBD2
TGTGCCTGGAGTCGGGGAGGGGTCAATGAGCAGTTCTTC
CAWSRGGVNEQFF
>-|TRBV27|TRBJ2-2|12|-
TGTGCCAGCCGACAGTTCACCGGGGAGCTGTTTTTT
CASRQFTGELFF
>-|TRBV7-2|TRBJ2-1|14|-
TGTGCCAGCAGCTTAGGCGGAGGTTACAATGAGCAGTTCTTC
CASSLGGGYNEQFF
>-|TRBV28|TRBJ2-4|13|-
TGTGCCGTCAGGGACGGGTCCAAAAACATTCAGTACTTC
CAVRDGSKNIQYF
>-|TRBV23-1|TRBJ1-1|13|TRBD1
TGCGCCAGCACCCGGGACAGGGGCACTGAAGCTTTCTTT
CASTRDRGTEAFF
>few|TRBV25-1|TRBJ2-7|15|-
TGTGCCAGCAGTGTATTCAATCCGACCTCCTACGAGCAGTACTTC
CASSVFNPTSYEQYF
>-|TRBV7-2|TRBJ2-1|15|-
TGTGCCAGCAGCTTTGGGCCGGGGATAAACAATGAGCAGTTCTTC
CASSFGPGINNEQFF
>-|TRBV27|TRBJ1-2|16|-
TGTGCCAGCAGCCCCTTGAATCAGGGAGCCAACTCTGGCTACACCTTC
CASSPLNQGANSGYTF